This TCR beta chain was recorded in a study of response to subunit inactivated influenza vaccine. TCRdb independently ran MiXCR on the RT-PCR reads; one entry per CDR3 protein. The table has hundreds of thousands of distinct CDR3 sequences, around 13% seen once. This clonotype was seen a few times. The CDR3 extends over 13 amino acids. V lost 6 bases and J lost 6, with 14 bases in between. Per the germline V gene, CDR1 is MNHEY and CDR2 is SVGEGT. This receptor was identified in a man in his forties or fifties who received an inactivated influenza vaccine. This specimen was PBMCs from blood, taken about 14 days before vaccination. The chain carries TRBV6-2 or TRBV6-3 and TRBJ1-2; D gene uncertain. The CDR3 reads CASSPTQEDGYTF. The CDR3 DNA sequence: TGTGCCAGCAGCCCTACGCAGGAGGATGGCTACACCTTC.